This T cell receptor (beta chain) was captured in a study of beta chain features in type 1 diabetes (dated by TCRdb to between 2017 and 2018). As for the study more broadly: No differences in mean age, gender distribution, total cell number or subset yield were found between patients and healthy donors. Whereas all 30 or so donors provided naive and central memory subsets, regulatory and stem cell-like memory subsets were isolated from just 8 patients and roughly eight healthy donors. The study compared TCRB repertoires of sorted circulating CD4+ T cell subsets between recently diagnosed type 1 diabetes patients and matched healthy donors. A total of some 100,000,000 sorted cells were examined across all samples, and a strong correlation was observed between cell number per subset and RNA yield. On the study overall, not on this receptor specifically: Because small numbers of individuals were included in the HLA sub-analyses, any influence of HLA type on TCRB rearrangement was left unresolved. PCR might favor shorter templates, but patient and control samples were amplified and corrected together, so any skew would affect both groups equally. At VDJ recombination sites, patients with type 1 diabetes made fewer insertions and deleted more nucleotides, a pattern implying thymic rearrangement abnormalities. Type 1 diabetes patients showed a moderate but significant shortening of TCRB CDR3 length in all four CD4+ subsets. Because cDNA was sequenced instead of genomic DNA, activated cells with high expression could be over-represented, although the groups did not differ in activation or CD3 levels. Naive, central memory and regulatory TCRB repertoires appeared more similar among patients than among healthy donors.

Based on the germline V gene (reference sequence), the CDR1 and CDR2 sequences are SGHKS and YYEKEE. CDR3 length: 13 amino acids, cysteine to phenylalanine. Solely the CDR3 DNA is kept, with 39 bases framed from the first base. Cut back by 2 bases and 0 bases, the V and J ends lie 6 bases apart. Each donor gave one peripheral blood draw, averaging around 120 mL, which was collected into heparinised tubes. A BD FACSAria II was used to sort naive, central memory, regulatory and stem cell-like memory CD4+ T cells with a panel that included CD45RO, CCR7, CD25, CD127, CD95 and CD27. All sorted populations exceeded 95% purity. PBMCs were separated immediately by Lymphoprep density gradient centrifugation and were stained directly, without being cultured. Samples were stained and sorted in pairs, with one healthy donor and one patient per experiment, so that batch effects were minimized. The High Capacity cDNA Reverse Transcription Kit was used to reverse transcribe all of the isolated RNA, meaning that expressed TCRB transcripts were what got sequenced. Deep immunoSEQ sequencing was applied to naive, central memory and regulatory T cell samples, giving an average of roughly 3.5 million total reads per sample. Sorted cells were lysed in RLT buffer and RNA was extracted with DNase-treated RNeasy Micro or Mini kits, depending on cell number. To prevent cross-contamination, every cell subset was processed on its own, while patient and healthy donor samples were processed together. TCRB sequences were amplified from cDNA with the immunoSEQ multiplex PCR, producing 87-bp fragments spanning the CDR3 region. Sequencing of the amplicons was done on the Illumina HiSeq platform. Under the source paper's analysis protocol: Synthetic template baselines were used to correct PCR bias computationally, reads within Hamming distance 2 were collapsed, and singletons that could not be merged were discarded. Reads were aligned to IMGT to assign V, D and J genes, CDR3 length, and insertions or deletions at six rearrangement sites. Clonotype counts were normalized to sorted cell number within each subset before computing true diversity and Gini coefficients with the tcR R package. The overlap coefficient, calculated on TCRB nucleotide sequences, was used to measure repertoire sharing. Out-of-frame TCRB sequences from naive cells were analyzed as a proxy for the pre-selection repertoire. Here the immuneACCESS table is served through TCRdb, limited to in-frame sequences with V and J called. Missing clones are a known gap in these copies; in checked studies unresolved V genes cover under half, and the rest lacks a known reason. The V and J calls and the clone size are those of that table, but D and trimming were determined from the DNA. The sample records fewer than 900,000 clones, 17% of which are singletons. The ten largest clones add up to about 0.02% of the sample.

Concerning this clone itself: The target of this receptor is not known. No per-base quality is available; no much larger clone lies one base away.

The sequenced material came from naive CD4+ T cells from blood. Explained via the paper, the cell subset or site label denotes: true naive CD4+ T cells. The sequence joins TRBV5-5 to TRBJ2-7, with the D gene not confidently named. This receptor was obtained from a woman aged 18-30 years in good health. The sequenced DNA: TGTGCCAGCAGCTTTTATAGCTCCTACGAGCAGTACTTC. Its protein is CASSFYSSYEQYF.